The source of this T cell receptor beta chain is a study of graft-versus-host responses after intestinal transplantation. Study information: Induction using anti-thymocyte globulin, followed by tacrolimus and steroids for roughly 3 years, was given to all recipients.

Deletions cut 0 bases from V and 2 bases from J, with 8 bases between. The length of the CDR3 is 14 residues. Germline V lookup: CDR1 SGDLS, CDR2 YYNGEE. A note on this clone: Its antigen is currently unknown.

Whole-study results and caveats: Detection of GvH clones occurred in recipient marrow, and some had their first appearance in ileum or blood. With peak circulating GvH clone levels came an association with early post-transplant HvG declines.

Repertoires were generated with immunoSEQ multiplex PCR, while TCRdb's copy carries only in-frame clones and drops some. The data contain some 90,000 clones, roughly 93% of them singletons. Sequencing used unstimulated CD8+ T cells sorted from spleen or lymph node cells, obtained before intestinal transplant. The clonotype was recovered from a human donor who received an intestinal transplant. The chain has TRBV9 and TRBJ1-2; D is possibly TRBD1 (5 bases). CDR3 sequence reads: CASSVVPGNYGYTF. CDR3 sequence (DNA): TGTGCCAGCAGCGTAGTGCCAGGGAACTATGGCTACACCTTC.